These T cell receptor beta chains were read from a single sample in a study of ipilimumab plus nivolumab after autologous stem cell transplantation. The table came from immunoSEQ multiplex PCR; TCRdb's copy has only in-frame clones and leaves some out. The sample contains about 20,000 clones, 77% of which appear only once. The sample in question was PBMCs, obtained in a trial of ipilimumab plus nivolumab as post-transplant consolidation. The receptors originated from a male donor with diffuse large B-cell lymphoma. CDR3s include the opening cysteine and the closing phenylalanine or tryptophan. The D gene is left open where the match is weak. Where a row states a size, it is once, few, many or the class of an expanded clone; other rows omit it.

>TRBV6-1|TRBJ1-6|-|-
TGTGCCAGCAGTCTATCAGTAAATTCACCCCTCCACTTT
CASSLSVNSPLHF
>TRBV7-6|TRBJ2-7|-|-
TGTGCCAGCAGCGCCCGACTGGAAGGCTACGAGCAGTACTTC
CASSARLEGYEQYF
>TRBV6-5|TRBJ1-2|TRBD1|-
TGTGCCAGCAGCCCCGACAGGGGAATTAACTATGGCTACACCTTC
CASSPDRGINYGYTF
>TRBV28|TRBJ1-5|-|-
TGTGCCAGCAGTTTTCCAGCTACCTATAGCAATCAGCCCCAGCATTTT
CASSFPATYSNQPQHF
>TRBV5-4|TRBJ2-1|-|-
TGTGCCAGCAGCTCCCGATACAATGAGCAGTTCTTC
CASSSRYNEQFF
>TRBV19|TRBJ1-5|TRBD1|-
TGTGCCAGTAGTCCGACAGGGGGCGGTCCGAATCAGCCCCAGCATTTT
CASSPTGGGPNQPQHF
>TRBV6-5|TRBJ1-2|TRBD1|-
TGTGCCAGCAGTTCCGGGGGACAGACTAACTATGGCTACACCTTC
CASSSGGQTNYGYTF
>TRBV5-1|TRBJ1-2|-|-
TGCGCCAGCAGCTTCGCGGGAGACTATGGCTACACCTTC
CASSFAGDYGYTF
>TRBV9|TRBJ2-7|-|-
TGTGCCAGCAGCGTACAGGGGGGAACCGGGACAGCCGAGTCCTACGAGCAGTACTTC
CASSVQGGTGTAESYEQYF
>TRBV5-4|TRBJ2-2|-|-
TGTGCCAGCAGCACAGGACAGAGCACCGGGGAGCTGTTTTTT
CASSTGQSTGELFF
>TRBV7-2|TRBJ1-5|-|-
TGTGCCAGCAGCTTAACGGACAATCAGCCCCAGCATTTT
CASSLTDNQPQHF
>TRBV9|TRBJ2-1|-|few
TGTGCCAGCAGCGCTGGGACGCTTGACAATGAGCAGTTCTTC
CASSAGTLDNEQFF
>TRBV6-5|TRBJ1-2|-|few
TGTGCCAGCAGTTCTCCGAACAGGGAGTGCACCTTC
CASSSPNRECTF
>TRBV6-5|TRBJ2-1|-|-
TGTGCCAGCACCCCACAGGTTACATCCTACAATGAGCAGTTCTTC
CASTPQVTSYNEQFF
>TRBV9|TRBJ2-3|TRBD1|-
TGTGCCAGCAGCGTGAGGGGGCTGGATACGCAGTATTTT
CASSVRGLDTQYF
>TRBV28|TRBJ1-1|-|-
TGTGCCAGCAGTTTTTCACAGCTTGTCTTT
CASSFSQLVF
>TRBV5-1|TRBJ1-1|-|-
TGCGCCAGCAGCTCCGGAATGAACACTGAAGCTTTCTTT
CASSSGMNTEAFF
>TRBV27|TRBJ1-5|-|-
TGTGCCAGCTCTCTCGAAAGGGGTCAGCCCCAGCATTTT
CASSLERGQPQHF
>TRBV6-1|TRBJ2-3|-|-
TGTGCCAGCAGTGAACCGACTAGTTCAAGTTACGATACGCAGTATTTT
CASSEPTSSSYDTQYF
>TRBV30|TRBJ1-5|-|-
TGTGCCTGGACCGCCGGGAATCAGCCCCAGCATTTT
CAWTAGNQPQHF